A single sample is the source of the 29 T cell receptor beta chains below, sequenced in a study of blood T cell repertoires in COVID-19. The protocol was immunoSEQ multiplex PCR, while the TCRdb copy is restricted to in-frame clones and leaves out a portion. The sample yields about 45,000 clones, 90% seen once. Source material: peripheral blood. The receptors here all came from a human donor in a cohort sampled during active COVID-19.

DNA of the CDR3: TGTGCCAGTAAGGGGGATACGCAGTATTTT. Translation: CASKGDTQYF. V and J are TRBV19 and TRBJ2-3; tentatively, D is TRBD1 (5 bases). Germline-derived CDR1 and CDR2 are LNHDA and SQIVND (reference sequence). Trimming stripped 7 bases from V and 6 bases from J, with 5 bases between. CDR3 length: 10 residues.

DNA for the CDR3: TGTGCCAGCAGTTACATGGAGGGCAATCAGCCCCAGCATTTT. Its protein product is CASSYMEGNQPQHF. The chain recombines TRBV6-6 with TRBJ1-5; D is ambiguous. In germline, CDR1 is MNHNY, CDR2 SVGAGI (reference sequence). This CDR3 is built from 14 residues. V lost 2 bases, J lost 2 bases, and 7 bases lay in between.

The J gene is TRBJ2-5, the V gene TRBV14; unclear D gene. The V gene's germline CDR1 is SGHDN and CDR2 FVKESK. The V end was cut by 4 bases, the J end by 5 bases, with 17 bases between. The CDR3 loop spans 15 amino acids. The CDR3 nucleotides read TGTGCCAGCAGCCTGAGCAGCAGGTACTTCGAGACCCAGTACTTC. Translation gives CASSLSSRYFETQYF.

The rearrangement uses TRBV7-2 and TRBJ2-5, with 11 bases matching TRBD1. There are 15 residues in the CDR3. The germline V gene encodes CDR1 SGHTA and CDR2 FQGNSA. V trimming: 4 bases; J trimming: 2 bases; junction bases outside the gene matches: 3. CDR3 region: CASSWGQGDQETQYF. The CDR3 DNA reads as TGTGCCAGCAGCTGGGGACAGGGGGATCAAGAGACCCAGTACTTC.

The chain joins TRBV28 to TRBJ2-7; 8 nucleotides align to TRBD2. V lost 5 bases, J lost 1 base, and 10 bases stayed unmatched. CDR1 and CDR2 (germline): MDHEN, SYDVKM. This CDR3 region has 16 residues. The CDR3 sequence is CASSRPTGGLSYEQYF. The CDR3 bases are TGTGCCAGCAGTAGGCCCACGGGGGGGCTGTCCTACGAGCAGTACTTC.

This chain uses TRBV6-4 with TRBJ2-3; TRBD2 matches at 7 bases. Looked up from germline, CDR1 is MRHNA and CDR2 is SNTAGT. This CDR3 is 15 amino acids long. The junction had 6 bases not matched to a gene; V was cut back by 5 bases and J by 1 base. The CDR3 loop is CASSMLADGTDTQYF. DNA of the CDR3: TGTGCCAGCAGTATGCTAGCGGATGGCACAGATACGCAGTATTTT.

The gene calls are TRBV29-1 and TRBJ2-7, with 12 bases fitting TRBD2. The germline V gene has CDR1 SQVTM and CDR2 ANQGSEA. V gave up 3 bases and J gave up 3 bases; unmatched junction bases: 12. The CDR3 totals 17 residues. CDR3: CSVEGTSGSNWVYEQYF. The CDR3 DNA follows: TGCAGCGTTGAGGGGACTAGCGGGTCTAATTGGGTCTACGAGCAGTACTTC.

The sample holds one count of this clone. V usage is TRBV29-1 and J usage is TRBJ1-2; D is undetermined. Trimming stripped 4 bases from V and 2 bases from J, with 8 bases between. Germline-derived CDR1 and CDR2 are SQVTM and ANQGSEA. The CDR3 has 12 amino acids. The CDR3 loop reads CSVVSANYGYTF. CDR3 nucleotide sequence: TGCAGCGTTGTCTCCGCGAACTATGGCTACACCTTC.

V and J are TRBV28 and TRBJ1-5, with 7 bases matching TRBD1. The CDR3 contains 16 residues. Germline CDR1 is MDHEN and CDR2 is SYDVKM. V was pared by 6 bases and J by 0 bases, with 8 bases of the junction left unmatched. CDR3 bases: TGTGCCAGCAGCGAGGGGACAGTATATAGCAATCAGCCCCAGCATTTT. Translated, it gives CASSEGTVYSNQPQHF.

The J gene is TRBJ1-6, the V gene TRBV19; 12 positions agree with TRBD1. The germline gives CDR1 LNHDA, CDR2 SQIVND (reference sequence). The CDR3 length is 17 residues. V shed 3 bases and J 6 bases; nucleotides not matched to a gene: 6. CDR3 region: CASSIGTGGTFNSPLHF. The CDR3 DNA is TGTGCCAGTAGTATCGGGACAGGGGGCACGTTTAATTCACCCCTCCACTTT.

CDR3 residues: CASSPGVGSGTDTQYF. CDR3 DNA sequence: TGTGCCAGCAGCCCCGGCGTAGGTAGCGGGACAGATACGCAGTATTTT. The rearrangement uses TRBV7-8 and TRBJ2-3; the match to TRBD2 covers 7 bases. Trimming cost V 5 bases and J 3 bases; bases outside gene matches: 11. The CDR3 loop spans 16 amino acids. Germline assignment: CDR1 SGHVS and CDR2 FQNEAQ.

J is TRBJ1-1 and V is TRBV6-5, with TRBD1 matching over 9 bases. In germline, CDR1 is MNHEY, CDR2 SVGAGI. After removal of 7 bases from V and 10 bases from J, the junction contained 7 bases not matched to a gene. The length of the CDR3 is 12 residues. For the CDR3, the DNA is TGTGCCAGCAATGTCGACAGGGGGGTAGCTTTCTTT. It encodes CASNVDRGVAFF.

The J gene is TRBJ1-5, the V gene TRBV24-1, with TRBD1 matching over 9 bases. The germline V gene encodes CDR1 KGHDR and CDR2 SFDVKD. The CDR3 covers 16 residues. V shed 5 bases and J 3 bases; nucleotides not matched to a gene: 7. The CDR3 sequence: CATSGPGQGTNQPQHF. The CDR3 bases are TGTGCCACCAGTGGACCGGGACAGGGTACCAATCAGCCCCAGCATTTT.

The chain is built from TRBV7-2 and TRBJ2-7; D uncertain. This CDR3 is 15 amino acids long. V was cut by 3 bases and J by 3 bases, with 15 bases left in between. CDR1 is SGHTA, CDR2 FQGNSA, per germline. Written as DNA, the CDR3 is TGTGCCAGCAGCTTGTGGGCCGGATATGACTACGAGCAGTACTTC. Its translation: CASSLWAGYDYEQYF.

V usage is TRBV4-1 and J usage is TRBJ2-1; 9 nucleotides line up with TRBD1. This CDR3 region has 15 residues. The V and J ends lost 4 bases and 5 bases, in that order; junction bases with no gene match: 6. From germline, CDR1 is MGHRA and CDR2 YSYEKL. This CDR3 is CASSLTDRGHNEQFF. For the CDR3, the DNA is TGCGCCAGCAGCCTAACGGACAGGGGTCACAATGAGCAGTTCTTC.

The chain recombines TRBV19 with TRBJ2-1; no firm D call. In germline, CDR1 is LNHDA, CDR2 SQIVND (reference sequence). This CDR3 has 16 amino acids. With 3 bases removed from V and 1 base from J, the gap between germline ends came to 13 bases. This CDR3 reads CASSISHGSSYNEQFF. The DNA for the CDR3 is TGTGCCAGTAGTATTTCTCACGGTAGTTCCTACAATGAGCAGTTCTTC.

The chain has TRBV20-1 and TRBJ2-1, with 8 bases fitting TRBD1. Germline V gene data show CDR1 as DFQATT and CDR2 as SNEGSKA (reference sequence). V lost 5 bases to trimming and J lost 16 bases; unmatched junction nucleotides: 7. This CDR3 is 10 amino acids long. The CDR3 loop is CSALDRAEFF. The CDR3, as DNA: TGCAGTGCTCTGGACAGGGCGGAATTCTTC.

The V gene is TRBV2, the J gene TRBJ1-5; the match to TRBD1 covers 7 bases. The CDR3 totals 15 residues. V lost 6 bases to trimming and J lost 7 bases; unmatched junction nucleotides: 12. Germline-derived CDR1 and CDR2 are SNHLY and FYNNEI. The CDR3 nucleotides are TGTGCCAGCAGGGCAGGACAGGCTGGGGGACAGCCCCAGCATTTT. Amino acids: CASRAGQAGGQPQHF.

The V call is TRBV5-4, the J call TRBJ2-3; D gene uncertain. The CDR3 length is 13 residues. The germline gives CDR1 SGHNT, CDR2 YYREEE (reference sequence). V was pared by 0 bases and J by 4 bases, with 6 bases between. The CDR3 region is CASSLGGADTQYF. CDR3 nucleotides: TGTGCCAGCAGCTTGGGCGGTGCAGATACGCAGTATTTT.

The genes are TRBV6-6 and TRBJ1-5; weak D call: TRBD1 (6 bases). The germline V and J ends were trimmed by 0 bases and 5 bases, with 11 bases remaining between them. Germline V gene sequence: CDR1 MNHNY, CDR2 SVGAGI (reference sequence). There are 15 residues in the CDR3. In nucleotides, the CDR3 is TGTGCCAGCAGTTACTCAGGGGGTGGGGATCAGCCCCAGCATTTT. Amino acid sequence: CASSYSGGGDQPQHF.

The J gene is TRBJ1-6, the V gene TRBV18; possibly TRBD1 for D (5 bases). CDR1 is KGHSH, CDR2 LQKENI, per germline. The CDR3 length is 15 residues. V shed 6 bases and J shed 7 bases, with 16 bases lying between them. CDR3 nucleotide sequence: TGTGCCAGCTCCACGGTCACAGGCGCCAATTCACCCCTCCACTTT. Translating it yields CASSTVTGANSPLHF.

V usage is TRBV2 and J usage is TRBJ2-6, with D unresolved. V was pared by 6 bases and J by 0 bases, with 12 bases between. Germline CDR1 is SNHLY and CDR2 is FYNNEI. CDR3 size: 16 residues. DNA for the CDR3: TGTGCCAGCAGATCTCGCAGAATCTCTGGGGCCAACGTCCTGACTTTC. Translating gives CASRSRRISGANVLTF.

This chain links TRBV4-1 with TRBJ2-4; TRBD2 matches 13 bases. Per germline, CDR1 MGHRA and CDR2 YSYEKL. V was clipped by 4 bases and J by 0 bases; unmatched bases: 6. The CDR3 length is 18 residues. The CDR3 DNA reads TGCGCCAGCAGCCCTTGGGGACTAGCGGGACTAGCCAAAAACATTCAGTACTTC. Its protein is CASSPWGLAGLAKNIQYF.

This chain links TRBV5-1 with TRBJ2-3; 12 bases agree with TRBD2. The V and J ends lost 4 bases and 2 bases, in that order; junction bases with no gene match: 5. Germline CDR1 reads SGHRS; CDR2 reads YFSETQ. The CDR3 totals 16 residues. The CDR3 here is CASSQGLAGTTDTQYF. CDR3 nucleotide sequence: TGCGCCAGCAGCCAAGGACTAGCGGGAACCACAGATACGCAGTATTTT.

V and J are TRBV2 and TRBJ2-5, with D possibly TRBD2 on 6 matching bases. The CDR3 is 12 amino acids. V was cut by 8 bases and J by 2 bases, with 9 bases left in between. Germline V gives CDR1 SNHLY, CDR2 FYNNEI. The DNA of the CDR3 is TGTGCCAGCGCGGCGGGACAAGAGACCCAGTACTTC. Amino acid sequence: CASAAGQETQYF.

This chain links TRBV5-4 with TRBJ1-2; perhaps TRBD1 as D (6 bases). The CDR3 has 14 amino acids. Trimming took off 1 base at V and 2 bases at J, with 9 bases between the two ends. Germline CDR1 SGHNT, CDR2 YYREEE (reference sequence). The CDR3 region has the DNA TGTGCCAGCAGCTTGCAGGGGCAGAACTATGGCTACACCTTC. This gives the protein CASSLQGQNYGYTF. The variable domain in full, completed from reference TRBV5-4 and TRBJ1-2, reads ETGVTQSPTHLIKTRGQQVTLRCSSQSGHNTVSWYQQALGQGPQFIFQYYREEENGRGNFPPRFSGLQFPNYSSELNVNALELDDSALYLCASSLQGQNYGYTFGSGTRLTVV.

Points on this clone: This sample also contains other DNA sequences that code for the same CDR3. This chain's CDR3 is CASSQVHLRGADTQYF. The CDR3 bases are TGCGCCAGCAGCCAAGTGCATCTTCGGGGAGCAGATACGCAGTATTTT. The V call is TRBV4-3, the J call TRBJ2-3; D may be TRBD2 (5 bases). The germline gives CDR1 LGHNA, CDR2 YSLEER. The CDR3 consists of 16 residues. The V gene lost 1 base and the J gene lost 4 bases, with 15 bases spanning the gap.

The chain uses TRBV19 and TRBJ2-3; TRBD1 agrees at 7 bases. CDR3 length equals 15 residues. Trimming at V came to 5 bases and at J to 3 bases, leaving 8 bases not matched to a gene. Germline-derived CDR1 and CDR2 are LNHDA and SQIVND (reference sequence). The CDR3 loop reads CASSLGWGQTDTQYF. The DNA of the CDR3 is TGTGCCAGTAGTCTGGGATGGGGACAGACAGATACGCAGTATTTT.

The chain is built from TRBV2 and TRBJ2-7; D remains ambiguous. Trimming took off 3 bases at V and 1 base at J, with 4 bases between the two ends. In germline, CDR1 is SNHLY, CDR2 FYNNEI. This CDR3 region has 12 residues. The CDR3 DNA is TGTGCCAGCAGTGACGAGTCCTACGAGCAGTACTTC. Encoded protein: CASSDESYEQYF.